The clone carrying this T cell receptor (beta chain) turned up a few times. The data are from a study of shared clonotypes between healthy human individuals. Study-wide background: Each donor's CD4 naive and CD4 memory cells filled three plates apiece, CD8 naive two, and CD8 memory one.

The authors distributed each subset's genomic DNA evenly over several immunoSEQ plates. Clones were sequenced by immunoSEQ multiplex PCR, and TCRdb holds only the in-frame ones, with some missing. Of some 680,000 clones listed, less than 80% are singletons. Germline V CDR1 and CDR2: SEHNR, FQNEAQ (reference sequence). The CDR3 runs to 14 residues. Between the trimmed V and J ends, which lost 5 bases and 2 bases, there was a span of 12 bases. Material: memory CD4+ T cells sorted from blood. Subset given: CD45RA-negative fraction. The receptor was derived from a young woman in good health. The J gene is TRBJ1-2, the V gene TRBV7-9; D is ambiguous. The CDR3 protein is CASSPDGGNYGYTF. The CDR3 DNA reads TGTGCCAGCAGCCCAGACGGCGGGAACTATGGCTACACCTTC.